This TCR beta chain originates from a study of shared clonotypes between healthy human individuals. Regarding the study as a whole: Memory subsets generally showed lower estimated richness than naive subsets.

In the original workflow: Sequence data from immunoSEQ were junction-only and lacked quality scores; consequently, filtering differed. The assay was immunoSEQ multiplex PCR, and TCRdb's table has in-frame clones only and misses some. For V, J and clone size, that table is used; D and trimming come from the DNA. The table lists about 980,000 clones, roughly 72% of them singletons. Only Caucasian adults living in Nashville, Tennessee served as donors. Concerning this clone itself: Its antigen is still unknown.

Germline-derived CDR1 and CDR2 are SNHLY and FYNNEI. The CDR3 covers 14 residues. The V end was cut by 4 bases, the J end by 10 bases, with 14 bases between. The receptor's source is a man aged 18 to 30 in good health. V is TRBV2 and J is TRBJ1-6; a weak D match, TRBD1 (6 bases). Material for sequencing was memory CD4+ T cells sorted from blood. Regarding subset: CD45RA-negative fraction. CDR3 nucleotide sequence: TGTGCCAGCAGTGCCTCAGGGGTTAGGTCACCCCTCCACTTT. Protein: CASSASGVRSPLHF. The full variable domain, in which reference TRBV2 and TRBJ1-6 provide the parts outside the CDR3, is EPEVTQTPSHQVTQMGQEVILRCVPISNHLYFYWYRQILGQKVEFLVSFYNNEISEKSEIFDDQFSVERPDGSNFTLKIRSTKLEDSAMYFCASSASGVRSPLHFGNGTRLTVT.